Presented here are 10 T cell receptor beta chains from one specimen sequenced in a study of blood T cell repertoires in COVID-19. The table came from immunoSEQ multiplex PCR; TCRdb's copy has only in-frame clones and leaves some out. This table has roughly 130,000 clones, approximately 83% appearing once. Sequencing input: peripheral blood. These receptors were taken from a woman in her forties or fifties with acute or convalescent COVID-19.

The V and J genes are TRBV3-1 (or the pseudogene TRBV3-2) and TRBJ1-2; 9 nucleotides agree with TRBD1. The CDR3 covers 15 residues. Trimming took 3 bases from V and 4 from J; bases not matched to a gene: 6. Germline V gene data show CDR1 as LGHDT and CDR2 as YNNKEL (reference sequence). CDR3 bases: TGTGCCAGCAGCCACACGACGGACAGGGGCTATGGCTACACCTTC. Protein: CASSHTTDRGYGYTF.

This clone was seen just once. This chain connects TRBV6-5 to TRBJ1-6; 9 bases are shared with TRBD1. The CDR3 is 12 amino acids. The trim removed 9 bases at V and 10 bases at J, leaving 4 bases unmatched. Germline CDR1 MNHEY, CDR2 SVGAGI. As DNA, the CDR3 is TGTGCCAGTTGGACAGGGGTCTCACCCCTCCACTTT. This encodes CASWTGVSPLHF.

The chain is built from TRBV29-1 and TRBJ2-1, with D tentatively TRBD2 (6 bases). The V gene's germline CDR1 is SQVTM and CDR2 ANQGSEA. With 4 bases removed from V and 3 bases from J, the gap between germline ends came to 13 bases. The CDR3 loop spans 14 amino acids. CDR3 residues: CSVGEDYLYNEQFF. The CDR3 region has the DNA TGCAGCGTTGGGGAGGACTATCTCTACAATGAGCAGTTCTTC.

The chain employs TRBV10-2 and TRBJ1-2; D is unresolved. CDR1 is WSHSY and CDR2 is SAAADI in the germline V gene. The CDR3 runs 13 residues. Between the trimmed V and J ends, which lost 2 bases and 4 bases, there was a span of 8 bases. The chain's CDR3 is CASSELGSYGYTF. Written as DNA, the CDR3 is TGCGCCAGCAGTGAGCTAGGCAGCTATGGCTACACCTTC.

This CDR3 is CASSIDRGGASPRNTGELFF. CDR3 DNA: TGTGCCAGTAGTATAGATAGGGGAGGAGCGTCCCCCAGGAACACCGGGGAGCTGTTTTTT. The chain combines TRBV19 with TRBJ2-2; D is possibly TRBD2 (6 bases). The CDR3 consists of 20 residues. Per the germline V gene, CDR1 is LNHDA and CDR2 is SQIVND (reference sequence). The ends were cut back, 0 bases at V and 1 base at J, with 21 bases in the middle.

The chain uses TRBV3-1 (or the pseudogene TRBV3-2) and TRBJ1-2; maybe TRBD1 (5 bases). CDR3 length equals 17 residues. Germline V lookup: CDR1 LGHDT, CDR2 YNNKEL (reference sequence). With 0 bases removed from V and 5 bases from J, the gap between germline ends came to 19 bases. CDR3 DNA sequence: TGTGCCAGCAGCCAAGAAGGGGCAGGACAAGAATTTTATGGCTACACCTTC. Translation gives CASSQEGAGQEFYGYTF.

The rearrangement uses TRBV5-1 and TRBJ2-2, with 7 nucleotides matching TRBD2. CDR1 is SGHRS, CDR2 YFSETQ, per germline. The CDR3 extends over 17 amino acids. J gave up 5 bases and V 0 bases, and 10 bases lay outside the gene matches. The CDR3 sequence: CASSLDRVASGTGELFF. CDR3 sequence (DNA): TGCGCCAGCAGCTTGGATAGAGTGGCTAGCGGAACCGGGGAGCTGTTTTTT.

The chain is built from TRBV19 and TRBJ1-3, with TRBD1 matching 7 bases. The CDR3 totals 14 residues. Germline lookup yields CDR1 LNHDA and CDR2 SQIVND (reference sequence). The junction had 6 bases not matched to a gene; V was cut back by 6 bases and J by 4 bases. The CDR3 here is CASSSRGRGNTIYF. The CDR3 nucleotides read TGTGCCAGTAGCTCGAGGGGGCGAGGAAACACCATATATTTT.

V is TRBV12-3 or TRBV12-4 and J is TRBJ2-7; the D is unclear. This CDR3 region has 11 residues. The V and J ends lost 3 bases and 3 bases respectively, with 3 bases between them. CDR3 nucleotide sequence: TGTGCCAGCAGTTTCGGCTACGAGCAGTACTTC. Translating it yields CASSFGYEQYF.

The V gene is TRBV6-1, the J gene TRBJ2-7; 8 bases align to TRBD1. After removal of 3 bases from V and 3 bases from J, the junction contained 13 bases not matched to a gene. Germline values: CDR1 MNHNS, CDR2 SASEGT. The CDR3 contains 17 residues. The CDR3 bases are TGTGCCAGCAGTGATGATCCTGACAGGGGAGTCTACTACGAGCAGTACTTC. Translating gives CASSDDPDRGVYYEQYF.